Given below is one T cell receptor beta chain in context. This sample was included in a study of blood T cell repertoires in COVID-19. As for the study in general: The United States, Italy and Spain provided the acute and convalescent COVID-19 samples.

Methods used by the authors: Reference gene primer amplification gave estimated nucleated cell counts. Clones were sequenced by immunoSEQ multiplex PCR, and TCRdb holds only the in-frame ones, with some missing. That table furnishes V, J and clone size, whereas the DNA furnished D and trimming. There are fewer than 250,000 clones in the sample; around 90% occur only once, and around 0.9% lies in the top ten. Germline-derived CDR1 and CDR2 are SGHVS and FNYEAQ. CDR3 size: 16 residues. The V and J ends lost 2 bases and 4 bases respectively, with 15 bases between them. This receptor was taken from a man aged 25-40 years with COVID-19, enrolled during active disease. The genes are TRBV7-6 and TRBJ1-3; possibly TRBD1 for D (6 bases). The sequencing sample was made of peripheral blood. This CDR3 reads CASSLPQGSSGNTIYF. The CDR3 DNA is TGTGCCAGCAGCTTACCGCAGGGGTCCTCAGGAAACACCATATATTTT. Full variable domain (remainder filled in from reference TRBV7-6 and TRBJ1-3): GAGVSQSPRYKVTKRGQDVALRCDPISGHVSLYWYRQALGQGPEFLTYFNYEAQQDKSGLPNDRFSAERPEGSISTLTIQRTEQRDSAMYRCASSLPQGSSGNTIYFGEGSWLTVV.